The 20 T cell receptor beta chains given below trace back to one sample, sequenced in a study of blood T cells in healthy people across ages. The authors ran a second PCR of about 6 to 11 cycles using a sample-barcoded 5' primer and a J-beta primer mix. TCRdb processed the 5' RACE reads anew with MiXCR; each CDR3 protein has one entry. The sample carries approximately 1.5 million distinct CDR3 sequences, about 31% recorded once. The sequenced sample consisted of blood. The receptors were sampled from a woman aged 25 to 39 in good health.

This clonotype was detected a few times. The chain links TRBV6-1 to TRBJ1-2; maybe TRBD1 (6 bases). V shed 2 bases and J shed 5 bases, with 24 bases lying between them. CDR3 length equals 18 residues. CDR1 is MNHNS, CDR2 SASEGT, per germline. This CDR3 reads CASSESPTRPGAEYGYTF. The CDR3 coding sequence is TGTGCCAGCAGTGAATCCCCCACAAGACCGGGGGCAGAGTATGGCTACACCTTC.

This clonotype was picked up a small number of times. The chain combines TRBV20-1 with TRBJ2-5; 9 bases align to TRBD1. V lost 3 bases and J lost 1; bases outside the gene matches: 9. The CDR3 length is 16 residues. CDR1 is DFQATT, CDR2 SNEGSKA, per germline (reference sequence). CDR3 DNA: TGCAGTGCTAGCAATGACCGGGACAGGGCCCAAGAGACCCAGTACTTC. It specifies CSASNDRDRAQETQYF.

This clonotype appeared a few times. The rearrangement uses TRBV6-1 and TRBJ2-5; TRBD1 or TRBD2 may be the D gene (5 bases each). Trimming stripped 6 bases from V and 5 bases from J, with 13 bases between. The germline gives CDR1 MNHNS, CDR2 SASEGT. The CDR3 has 13 residues. The CDR3 sequence is CASSRRQRETQYF. The DNA for the CDR3 is TGTGCCAGCAGCCGACGACAGCGGGAGACCCAGTACTTC.

This clonotype was seen a handful of times. The chain carries TRBV4-1 and TRBJ1-5; D uncertain. V lost 0 bases and J lost 0, with 12 bases in between. This CDR3 has 17 residues. Germline V CDR1 and CDR2: MGHRA, YSYEKL. The CDR3 sequence: CASSQETAANSNQPQHF. The DNA of the CDR3 is TGCGCCAGCAGCCAAGAAACGGCAGCAAATAGCAATCAGCCCCAGCATTTT.

V and J are TRBV7-8 and TRBJ2-1; D perhaps matches TRBD2 (6 bases). V lost 3 bases and J lost 4, with 19 bases in between. The CDR3 spans 17 residues. Per germline, CDR1 SGHVS and CDR2 FQNEAQ. The CDR3 reads CASSFSFGTPGYNEQFF. CDR3 in DNA: TGTGCCAGCAGCTTTAGTTTCGGGACTCCGGGTTACAATGAGCAGTTCTTC.

As to this clonotype: Sequence at one end of the junction differs from germline and may be a read error. This chain joins TRBV20-1 and TRBJ1-2; D might be TRBD1 (5 bases). The CDR3 sequence is 11 residues long. CDR1 and CDR2 (germline): DFQATT, SNEGSKA (reference sequence). The chain's CDR3 is CNARIGQLGTF. The CDR3 DNA reads as TGCAATGCTAGAATCGGACAACTAGGCACCTTC.

The sample holds a few counts of this clonotype. The gene calls are TRBV29-1 and TRBJ2-3, with 11 bases matching TRBD2. This CDR3 has 14 amino acids. V trimming: 8 bases; J trimming: 5 bases; junction bases outside the gene matches: 9. Per germline, CDR1 SQVTM and CDR2 ANQGSEA. CDR3 coding DNA: TGCAGCCCGAGCGGGCTAGCGGGAGGAGATACGCAGTATTTT. It encodes CSPSGLAGGDTQYF.

The rearrangement joins TRBV30 to TRBJ1-4, with D hard to call. Trimming pared 4 bases from V and 0 bases from J, leaving 12 bases between. Germline V CDR1 and CDR2: GTSNPN, SVGIG (reference sequence). The length of the CDR3 is 15 residues. CDR3: CAWTVGGTTNEKLFF. Here the CDR3 DNA reads TGTGCCTGGACCGTCGGCGGGACAACTAATGAAAAACTGTTTTTT. The entire variable domain, with the rest obtained from reference TRBV30 and TRBJ1-4, is as follows: SQTIHQWPATLVQPVGSPLSLECTVEGTSNPNLYWYRQAAGRGLQLLFYSVGIGQISSEVPQNLSASRPQDRQFILSSKKLLLSDSGFYLCAWTVGGTTNEKLFFGSGTQLSVL.

About this clonotype: A much larger clone lies one base from this, so it may be a read error. The rearrangement joins TRBV20-1 to TRBJ1-5, with TRBD1 as a possible D gene (5 bases). The CDR3 consists of 11 residues. Germline-derived CDR1 and CDR2 are DFQATT and SNEGSKA (reference sequence). CDR3 nucleotides: TGCAGGGCTCTGAGGGGTAATGCCCAGCATTTT. Protein: CRALRGNAQHF.

This clonotype appeared a single time. The gene calls are TRBV20-1 and TRBJ2-1; D may correspond to TRBD1 or TRBD2 (5 bases each). Gene TRBJ2-7 matches the end of the DNA better, so the J call may be wrong. The CDR3 spans 14 residues. In germline, CDR1 is DFQATT, CDR2 SNEGSKA (reference sequence). This CDR3 is CSARDRGRVYEQYF. The CDR3 DNA reads TGCAGTGCTAGAGACCGGGGCAGGGTATACGAGCAGTACTTC.

Only a few counts were recorded for this clonotype. The CDR3 nucleotides are TGTGCCAGCAGTTTCAACGGGAATGAGCAGTTCTTC. Translated: CASSFNGNEQFF. J is TRBJ2-1 and V is TRBV27, with D unclear. Deletions cut 3 bases from V and 7 bases from J, with 7 bases between. The CDR3 length is 12 residues. Germline V gene sequence: CDR1 MNHEY, CDR2 SMNVEV (reference sequence).

Comment on this clonotype: This may stem from a read error, because a much larger clone lies one nucleotide away. The chain couples TRBV29-1 to TRBJ2-1; no definite D call. This CDR3 contains 12 residues. V was trimmed by 7 bases and J by 0 bases, leaving 7 bases between them. Germline V gene lookup returns CDR1 SQVTM and CDR2 ANQGSEA. CDR3 sequence reads: CSEGFSYNEQFF. CDR3 coding DNA: TGCAGCGAAGGTTTCTCCTACAATGAGCAGTTCTTC.

This clonotype has a handful of counts. This chain joins TRBV20-1 and TRBJ2-7, with D tentatively TRBD2 (5 bases). This CDR3 comprises 11 residues. CDR1 and CDR2 (germline): DFQATT, SNEGSKA (reference sequence). V lost 5 bases to trimming and J lost 4 bases, with 9 bases between them. CDR3 DNA sequence: TGCAGTGCTCTTAGCGATTACGAGCAGTACTTC. Encoded protein: CSALSDYEQYF.

The sample holds many counts of this clonotype. The CDR3 reads CSAREDRDYGYTF. CDR3 bases: TGCAGTGCTAGGGAAGACAGGGACTATGGCTACACCTTC. V and J are TRBV20-1 and TRBJ1-2, with TRBD1 matching over 7 bases. Germline V gives CDR1 DFQATT, CDR2 SNEGSKA (reference sequence). J lost 3 bases, V lost 3 bases, and 4 bases had no gene match. CDR3 length: 13 amino acids.

V is TRBV11-2 and J is TRBJ1-1; weak D call: TRBD1 (6 bases). The CDR3 has 14 amino acids. V lost 0 bases and J 5 bases, leaving 10 bases between the germline ends. Germline V CDR1 and CDR2: SGHAT, FQNNGV. CDR3 amino acids: CASSLEQGWTEAFF. CDR3 bases: TGTGCCAGCAGCTTAGAACAGGGTTGGACTGAAGCTTTCTTT.

A remark on this clonotype: One end of the junction does not line up with germline, which may come from a read error. The V call is TRBV4-2, the J call TRBJ2-3, with TRBD2 matching over 10 bases. The germline gives CDR1 LGHNA, CDR2 YNFKEQ. CDR3 length: 16 amino acids. CDR3 in DNA: TGTGTCAGCAGCCTGGAGCGGGGGGGGAGCACAGATACGCAGTATTTT. This codes for CVSSLERGGSTDTQYF.

The rearrangement joins TRBV20-1 to TRBJ2-6; a possible D gene is TRBD1 (5 bases). Germline V gene data show CDR1 as DFQATT and CDR2 as SNEGSKA (reference sequence). CDR3 length: 16 amino acids. The V end lost 2 bases, the J end lost 0 bases, and 11 bases lay between the germline ends. The CDR3 DNA reads TGCAGTGCTAGATCGACAGCTATCTCTGGGGCCAACGTCCTGACTTTC. It yields the protein CSARSTAISGANVLTF.

The chain couples TRBV6-1 to TRBJ2-7, with 12 bases identical to TRBD2. V lost 11 bases, J lost 3 bases, and 5 bases stayed unmatched. Germline V gene sequence: CDR1 MNHNS, CDR2 SASEGT. The CDR3 runs 13 residues. DNA of the CDR3: TGTGCCGGCGGACTAGCGGGACACTACGAGCAGTACTTC. This codes for CAGGLAGHYEQYF.

The chain employs TRBV21-1 and TRBJ1-4. TRBV21-1 is annotated as a pseudogene. This CDR3 comprises 16 residues. Here the CDR3 reads CASSKRSQGGDEKLFF. The CDR3 nucleotides are TGTGCCAGCAGCAAAAGGAGCCAGGGAGGGGACGAAAAACTGTTTTTT.

This clonotype was observed a few times. The chain joins TRBV7-9 to TRBJ2-7; the match to TRBD2 covers 10 bases. Germline assignment: CDR1 SEHNR and CDR2 FQNEAQ (reference sequence). CDR3 size: 16 residues. The V gene end was trimmed by 1 base and the J gene end by 2 bases; junction bases not matched to a gene: 5. CDR3 nucleotide sequence: TGTGCCAGCAGCTTAGATGGTAGCGGGAGGCCCTACGAGCAGTACTTC. Translation: CASSLDGSGRPYEQYF.